This T cell receptor (beta chain) stems from a study of T cell clonotyping in hematopoietic cell transplantation. To note about this clone: Its antigen is still unknown.

Study findings and constraints: Recipient TCR diversity dropped after transplant; expanded clonotypes rose from day 30 to 180. Few recipient clonotypes overlapped donors; over 95% were de novo at given depth. Graft donor and pretransplant recipient Inverse Simpson Index values predicted broader posttransplant TCR diversity.

The assay was immunoSEQ multiplex PCR, and TCRdb's table has in-frame clones only and misses some. Among 3,000 to 4,000 clones listed, 15% to 20% were seen once. Looked up from germline, CDR1 is SGDLS and CDR2 is YYNGEE. The CDR3 loop spans 14 amino acids. V gave up 0 bases and J gave up 8 bases; unmatched junction bases: 7. The gene calls are TRBV9 and TRBJ1-2, with 7 nucleotides matching TRBD1. The TCR sequence derives from a male patient aged 45-59 years who had an allogeneic stem cell transplant from a related donor, so the T cells may come from the graft donor. Some clones in this sample may be carry-over from other donors' samples. Specimen: peripheral blood mononuclear cells, collected 30 days after allogeneic stem cell transplant. The CDR3 coding sequence is TGTGCCAGCAGCGTAGCGACAGGGACCGTAGGCTACACCTTC. It specifies CASSVATGTVGYTF.